These T cell receptor beta chains were read from a single sample in a study of cytomegalovirus exposure and HLA in healthy donors. TCRdb keeps only in-frame clones here, not all; method: immunoSEQ multiplex PCR. Of hundreds of thousands of clones in the sample, around nine tenths were seen once. The sequencing input was PBMCs. Receptors originate from a woman younger than 30 in good health and CMV-seropositive. Both conserved end residues are part of each CDR3. The order of the fields is V gene, D gene, clone size, J gene, CDR3 DNA, CDR3 protein. The D gene is left open where the match is weak. Not every row has a clone size; where given, it reads once, few, many or a size class.

v_gene: TRBV6-6; d_gene: TRBD2; abundance: NA; j_gene: TRBJ2-7; CDR3nt: TGTGCCAGCAGTCAGGGACTAGCGGGAGACGAGCAGTACTTC; CDR3aa: CASSQGLAGDEQYF
v_gene: TRBV4-2; d_gene: NA; abundance: NA; j_gene: TRBJ2-1; CDR3nt: TGTGCCAGCAGCCAATTATCCGGGTCTTACAATGAGCAGTTCTTC; CDR3aa: CASSQLSGSYNEQFF
v_gene: TRBV28; d_gene: NA; abundance: NA; j_gene: TRBJ2-1; CDR3nt: TGTGCCAGCAGTTCCCCTCCAGAACAGGGAGAGCAGTTCTTC; CDR3aa: CASSSPPEQGEQFF
v_gene: TRBV30; d_gene: NA; abundance: NA; j_gene: TRBJ1-1; CDR3nt: TGTGCCTGGAGTGTTTCGAGAACTGAAGCTTTCTTT; CDR3aa: CAWSVSRTEAFF
v_gene: TRBV6-6; d_gene: NA; abundance: once; j_gene: TRBJ2-3; CDR3nt: TGTGCCAGCAGCCCCAGGGGGGTAAGCACAGATACGCAGTATTTT; CDR3aa: CASSPRGVSTDTQYF
v_gene: TRBV15; d_gene: TRBD2; abundance: NA; j_gene: TRBJ2-3; CDR3nt: TGTGCCACCAGCAGAGACGGGACTAACACAGATACGCAGTATTTT; CDR3aa: CATSRDGTNTDTQYF
v_gene: TRBV4-1; d_gene: TRBD1; abundance: few; j_gene: TRBJ1-1; CDR3nt: TGCGCCAGCAGCCAGACAGGGGTCCAAGGGAACACTGAAGCTTTCTTT; CDR3aa: CASSQTGVQGNTEAFF
v_gene: TRBV18; d_gene: NA; abundance: NA; j_gene: TRBJ1-5; CDR3nt: TGTGCCAGCTCACCGAGGGGGAACGGCCAGCCCCAGCATTTT; CDR3aa: CASSPRGNGQPQHF
v_gene: TRBV19; d_gene: TRBD2; abundance: NA; j_gene: TRBJ2-1; CDR3nt: TGTGCCAGTGAAAGCGGGATAGGAGGGAATGAGCAGTTCTTC; CDR3aa: CASESGIGGNEQFF
v_gene: TRBV30; d_gene: NA; abundance: NA; j_gene: TRBJ2-7; CDR3nt: TGTGCCTGGAGTCACAGCTACGAGCAGTACTTC; CDR3aa: CAWSHSYEQYF
v_gene: TRBV5-1; d_gene: NA; abundance: NA; j_gene: TRBJ2-3; CDR3nt: TGCGCCAGCAGCTTGGAAGTACTTCGAGATACGCAGTATTTT; CDR3aa: CASSLEVLRDTQYF
v_gene: TRBV28; d_gene: TRBD1; abundance: NA; j_gene: TRBJ1-5; CDR3nt: TGTGCCAGCAGGACGACAGGGGGAAGCAATCAGCCCCAGCATTTT; CDR3aa: CASRTTGGSNQPQHF
v_gene: TRBV4-1; d_gene: NA; abundance: NA; j_gene: TRBJ1-5; CDR3nt: TGCGCCAGCAGCCAAGAGGCAGGCCCCCAGCCCCAGCATTTT; CDR3aa: CASSQEAGPQPQHF
v_gene: TRBV4-1; d_gene: TRBD2; abundance: NA; j_gene: TRBJ2-5; CDR3nt: TGCGCCAGCAGCCCGGTCAGAACCGGGACTAGCGGGAGACTAGGAGAGACCCAGTACTTC; CDR3aa: CASSPVRTGTSGRLGETQYF
v_gene: TRBV7-9; d_gene: TRBD1; abundance: few; j_gene: TRBJ1-4; CDR3nt: TGTGCCAGCAGCTTACAGGGGGCCAAGGAAAAACTGTTTTTT; CDR3aa: CASSLQGAKEKLFF
v_gene: TRBV19; d_gene: NA; abundance: NA; j_gene: TRBJ2-1; CDR3nt: TGTGCCAGTACCCCAGGAAGCTCCTACAATGAGCAGTTCTTC; CDR3aa: CASTPGSSYNEQFF
v_gene: TRBV6-1; d_gene: TRBD1; abundance: NA; j_gene: TRBJ2-6; CDR3nt: TGTGCCAGCAGTGCCGGGACAGGGGGCCTCTCTGGGGCCAACGTCCTGACTTTC; CDR3aa: CASSAGTGGLSGANVLTF